This passage covers 19 T cell receptor beta chains from one sample sequenced in a study of blood T cell repertoires in COVID-19. Profiled with immunoSEQ multiplex PCR; TCRdb holds only in-frame clones, not every one. The sample yields more than 400,000 clones, about nine tenths seen once. Material for sequencing was PBMCs or T cells enriched from blood (not recorded which). These receptors originate from a young woman who had recovered from COVID-19.

This chain joins TRBV25-1 and TRBJ1-2; 7 positions match TRBD1. With V trimmed by 7 bases and J by 4 bases, 9 bases remained unmatched. CDR1 and CDR2 from the germline V gene are MGHDK and SYGVNS. CDR3 length: 14 amino acids. CDR3 sequence (DNA): TGTGCCAGCACATCGGGACAGAATTTCTATGGCTACACCTTC. It encodes CASTSGQNFYGYTF.

The gene calls are TRBV5-1 and TRBJ2-6; TRBD1 matches 8 bases. The CDR3 length is 17 residues. Germline V gene lookup returns CDR1 SGHRS and CDR2 YFSETQ. With V trimmed by 3 bases and J by 0 bases, 5 bases remained unmatched. The DNA for the CDR3 is TGCGCCAGCAGCTGGACAGGGCCCTACTCTGGGGCCAACGTCCTGACTTTC. As protein: CASSWTGPYSGANVLTF.

The V call is TRBV25-1, the J call TRBJ2-7, with TRBD1 matching over 10 bases. Germline V lookup: CDR1 MGHDK, CDR2 SYGVNS. The CDR3 spans 16 residues. V lost 7 bases, J lost 2 bases, and 11 bases stayed unmatched. The CDR3 protein is CASTKNVGQGTYEQYF. The CDR3 DNA reads TGTGCCAGCACCAAGAACGTGGGACAGGGGACCTACGAGCAGTACTTC.

The chain is built from TRBV2 and TRBJ1-1; D unclear. Trimming shortened V by 4 bases and J by 1 base, and 10 bases separated the two germline ends. From germline, CDR1 is SNHLY and CDR2 FYNNEI. This CDR3 is 14 amino acids long. The CDR3 nucleotides read TGTGCCAGCAGTGTTGGTCACGGGAACACTGAAGCTTTCTTT. Translated: CASSVGHGNTEAFF. Combining the CDR3 with reference TRBV2 and TRBJ1-1 gives the whole variable domain EPEVTQTPSHQVTQMGQEVILRCVPISNHLYFYWYRQILGQKVEFLVSFYNNEISEKSEIFDDQFSVERPDGSNFTLKIRSTKLEDSAMYFCASSVGHGNTEAFFGQGTRLTVV.

V usage is TRBV5-1 and J usage is TRBJ2-6, with D maybe TRBD2 (5 bases). Trimming took 0 bases from V and 1 from J, leaving 8 bases between them. Per the germline V gene, CDR1 is SGHRS and CDR2 is YFSETQ. The CDR3 spans 16 residues. The CDR3 DNA follows: TGCGCCAGCAGCTTGGCCGGGGTGTCTGGGGCCAACGTCCTGACTTTC. It encodes CASSLAGVSGANVLTF.

For this clone: The sample has other DNA sequences that encode this CDR3 too. The V call is TRBV5-1, the J call TRBJ2-7; a possible D gene is TRBD2 (7 bases). V dropped 2 bases and J dropped 0 bases, with 12 bases sitting between them. Germline V gene lookup returns CDR1 SGHRS and CDR2 YFSETQ. CDR3 length: 15 amino acids. The CDR3 DNA reads TGCGCCAGCAGCTTTACGGGGGGCAGCTCCTACGAGCAGTACTTC. This sequence encodes CASSFTGGSSYEQYF.

V is TRBV28 and J is TRBJ1-6; unclear D gene. This CDR3 has 14 amino acids. CDR1 and CDR2 (germline): MDHEN, SYDVKM. V was pared by 5 bases and J by 6 bases, with 11 bases between. The DNA for the CDR3 is TGTGCCAGCAGTCCCCTGCAGGCTAATTCACCCCTCCACTTT. It is translated as CASSPLQANSPLHF.

The J gene is TRBJ1-1, the V gene TRBV10-3; D unresolved. The CDR3 runs to 14 residues. V was cut by 10 bases and J by 0 bases, with 15 bases left in between. The germline V gene has CDR1 ENHRY and CDR2 SYGVKD. The CDR3 here is CATAQERMNTEAFF. CDR3 DNA sequence: TGTGCCACCGCCCAAGAGAGGATGAACACTGAAGCTTTCTTT.

V is TRBV14 and J is TRBJ1-2; D might be TRBD1 (5 bases). Germline CDR1 reads SGHDN; CDR2 reads FVKESK. The CDR3 totals 13 residues. V lost 0 bases and J lost 10, with 12 bases in between. CDR3 nucleotide sequence: TGTGCCAGCAGCCAAGATCCGGCGGGGACCTACACCTTC. Amino acid sequence: CASSQDPAGTYTF.

This clone was seen just once. V and J are TRBV18 and TRBJ2-1, with 7 bases matching TRBD1. This CDR3 spans 15 amino acids. With V trimmed by 2 bases and J by 6 bases, 7 bases remained unmatched. The germline CDR1 and CDR2 sequences are KGHSH and LQKENI. The CDR3 reads CASSPRETGLNEQFF. The CDR3, as DNA: TGTGCCAGCTCACCAAGGGAGACAGGGCTCAATGAGCAGTTCTTC.

The rearrangement uses TRBV11-2 and TRBJ1-6, with D possibly matching TRBD1 (5 bases). The CDR3 runs 15 residues. Germline V gives CDR1 SGHAT, CDR2 FQNNGV. V gave up 2 bases and J gave up 9 bases, with 14 bases separating them. This chain's CDR3 is CASSLFGTGGSPLHF. The CDR3 nucleotides are TGTGCCAGCAGCTTATTTGGGACGGGGGGTTCACCCCTCCACTTT.

J is TRBJ2-5 and V is TRBV4-1, with 8 bases aligning to TRBD2. From germline, CDR1 is MGHRA and CDR2 YSYEKL. Trimming at V came to 2 bases and at J to 7 bases, leaving 12 bases not matched to a gene. CDR3 length: 16 amino acids. The CDR3: CASSQRSGAYQGTQYF. As DNA, the CDR3 is TGCGCCAGCAGCCAACGTAGCGGGGCATACCAGGGGACCCAGTACTTC.

This chain uses TRBV5-1 with TRBJ1-1; tentative D call: TRBD1 (6 bases). V was trimmed by 1 base and J by 1 base, leaving 11 bases between them. This CDR3 comprises 15 residues. CDR1 is SGHRS, CDR2 YFSETQ, per germline. Here the CDR3 DNA reads TGCGCCAGCAGCTTGTCGGGACAATCGAACACTGAAGCTTTCTTT. Translation: CASSLSGQSNTEAFF. The full variable domain, in which reference TRBV5-1 and TRBJ1-1 provide the parts outside the CDR3, is KAGVTQTPRYLIKTRGQQVTLSCSPISGHRSVSWYQQTPGQGLQFLFEYFSETQRNKGNFPGRFSGRQFSNSRSEMNVSTLELGDSALYLCASSLSGQSNTEAFFGQGTRLTVV.

The rearrangement links TRBV28 to TRBJ2-1, with D possibly being TRBD1 (6 bases). The germline V gene encodes CDR1 MDHEN and CDR2 SYDVKM. V gave up 6 bases and J gave up 7 bases, with 13 bases separating them. This CDR3 is 13 amino acids long. CDR3 DNA sequence: TGTGCCAGCAGCCTACAGGGTGGGAATGAGCAGTTCTTC. Protein product: CASSLQGGNEQFF.

The gene calls are TRBV12-3 or TRBV12-4 and TRBJ1-1; 8 positions agree with TRBD1. This CDR3 is 13 amino acids long. J lost 11 bases, V lost 3 bases, and 8 bases had no gene match. CDR3 loop: CASSFQGAEGAFF. CDR3 in DNA: TGTGCCAGCAGTTTTCAGGGGGCGGAAGGTGCTTTCTTT.

This chain's CDR3 is CAISGRDRGYEQYF. The CDR3 DNA is TGTGCCATCAGTGGTAGAGACAGGGGCTACGAGCAGTACTTC. The chain recombines TRBV10-3 with TRBJ2-7; 8 positions agree with TRBD1. The germline V gene has CDR1 ENHRY and CDR2 SYGVKD. CDR3 length: 14 amino acids. With V trimmed by 4 bases and J by 3 bases, 5 bases remained unmatched.

The chain employs TRBV7-8 and TRBJ2-3; D ambiguous. The CDR3 has 14 residues. The ends were cut back, 5 bases at V and 6 bases at J, with 15 bases in the middle. CDR1 is SGHVS, CDR2 FQNEAQ, per germline. The CDR3 region has the DNA TGTGCCAGCAGCCCCCGGGTGGGTGCGGATACGCAGTATTTT. Translated, it gives CASSPRVGADTQYF.

V gene TRBV12-5 combines with J gene TRBJ1-4, with 7 bases identical to TRBD1. The germline gives CDR1 LGHNT, CDR2 FRNRAP. Trimming cost V 4 bases and J 7 bases; bases outside gene matches: 6. There are 14 residues in the CDR3. CDR3 bases: TGTGCTAGTGGTTCCGGGACAGTTGGTGAAAAACTGTTTTTT. Its translation: CASGSGTVGEKLFF.

This rearrangement joins TRBV27 to TRBJ2-3; D uncertain. The germline V and J ends were trimmed by 7 bases and 7 bases, with 21 bases remaining between them. The CDR3 spans 15 residues. Germline loops: CDR1 MNHEY, CDR2 SMNVEV (reference sequence). The chain's CDR3 is CASTFETLPPHTQYF. CDR3 in DNA: TGTGCCAGCACGTTTGAAACACTACCTCCCCATACGCAGTATTTT.